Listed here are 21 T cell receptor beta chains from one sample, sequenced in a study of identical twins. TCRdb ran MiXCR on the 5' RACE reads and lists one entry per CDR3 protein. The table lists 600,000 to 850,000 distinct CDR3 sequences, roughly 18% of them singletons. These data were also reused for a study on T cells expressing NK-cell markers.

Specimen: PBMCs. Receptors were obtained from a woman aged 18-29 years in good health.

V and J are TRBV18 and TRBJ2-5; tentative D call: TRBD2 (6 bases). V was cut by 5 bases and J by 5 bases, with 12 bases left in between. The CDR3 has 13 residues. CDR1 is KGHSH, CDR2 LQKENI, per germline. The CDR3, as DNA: TGTGCCAGCTCAGACGGACTACGGGAGACCCAGTACTTC. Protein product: CASSDGLRETQYF.

As DNA, the CDR3 is TGCGCCAGCTCCAGCAGCAGCGCTAACTATGGCTACACCTTC. Its translation: CASSSSSANYGYTF. The chain carries TRBV5-1 and TRBJ1-2; no clear D gene. The CDR3 contains 14 residues. CDR1 SGHRS and CDR2 YFSETQ come from the germline V gene. The ends were cut back, 7 bases at V and 0 bases at J, with 13 bases in the middle.

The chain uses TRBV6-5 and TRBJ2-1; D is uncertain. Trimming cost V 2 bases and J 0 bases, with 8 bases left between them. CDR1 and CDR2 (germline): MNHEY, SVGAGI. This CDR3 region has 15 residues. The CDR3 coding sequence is TGTGCCAGCAGTTACGGCTCGAGCTCCTACAATGAGCAGTTCTTC. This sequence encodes CASSYGSSSYNEQFF.

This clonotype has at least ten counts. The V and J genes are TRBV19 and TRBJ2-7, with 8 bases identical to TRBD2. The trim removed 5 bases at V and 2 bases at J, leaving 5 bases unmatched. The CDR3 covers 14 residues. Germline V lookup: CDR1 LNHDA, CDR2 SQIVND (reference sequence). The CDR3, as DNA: TGTGCCAGTAGTCCCATAGCGGGAACCTACGAGCAGTACTTC. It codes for CASSPIAGTYEQYF.

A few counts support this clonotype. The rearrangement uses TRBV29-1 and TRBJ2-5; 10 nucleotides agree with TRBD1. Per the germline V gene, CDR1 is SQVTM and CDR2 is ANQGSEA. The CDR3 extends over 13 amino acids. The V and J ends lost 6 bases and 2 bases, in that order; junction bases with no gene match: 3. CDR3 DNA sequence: TGCAGCGTGGGGACAGGGGCGCAAGAGACCCAGTACTTC. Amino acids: CSVGTGAQETQYF.

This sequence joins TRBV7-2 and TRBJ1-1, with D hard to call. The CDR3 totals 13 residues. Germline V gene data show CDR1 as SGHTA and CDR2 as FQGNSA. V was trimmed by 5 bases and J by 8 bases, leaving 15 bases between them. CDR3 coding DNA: TGTGCCAGCAGCACGAAGTTTAGGGCGGAAGCTTTCTTT. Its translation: CASSTKFRAEAFF. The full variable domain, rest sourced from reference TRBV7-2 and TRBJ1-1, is GAGVSQSPSNKVTEKGKDVELRCDPISGHTALYWYRQSLGQGLEFLIYFQGNSAPDKSGLPSDRFSAERTGGSVSTLTIQRTQQEDSAVYLCASSTKFRAEAFFGQGTRLTVV.

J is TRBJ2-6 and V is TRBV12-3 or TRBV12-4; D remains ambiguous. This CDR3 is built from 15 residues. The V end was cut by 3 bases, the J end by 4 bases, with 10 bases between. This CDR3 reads CASSFRVSGANVLTF. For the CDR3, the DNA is TGTGCCAGCAGTTTTCGGGTATCAGGGGCCAACGTCCTGACTTTC.

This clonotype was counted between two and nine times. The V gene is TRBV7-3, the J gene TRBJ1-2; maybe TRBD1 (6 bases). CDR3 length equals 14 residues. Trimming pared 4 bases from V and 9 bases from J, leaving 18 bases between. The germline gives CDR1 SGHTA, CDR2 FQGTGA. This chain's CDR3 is CASSSYSGAESYTF. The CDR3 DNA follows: TGTGCCAGCAGCTCATATTCGGGGGCGGAAAGCTACACCTTC.

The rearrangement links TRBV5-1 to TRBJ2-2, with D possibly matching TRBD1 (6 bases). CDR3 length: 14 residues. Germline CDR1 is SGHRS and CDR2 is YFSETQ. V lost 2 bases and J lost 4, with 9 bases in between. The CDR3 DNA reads TGCGCCAGCAGCTTTTCAGGGGTCACCGGGGAGCTGTTTTTT. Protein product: CASSFSGVTGELFF.

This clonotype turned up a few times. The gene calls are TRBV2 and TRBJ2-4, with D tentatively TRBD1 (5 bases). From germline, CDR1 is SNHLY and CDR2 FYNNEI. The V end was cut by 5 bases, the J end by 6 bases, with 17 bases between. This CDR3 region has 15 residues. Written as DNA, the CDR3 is TGTGCCAGCAGTTCGACCAGGGCCCTCTTAAACATTCAGTACTTC. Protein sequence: CASSSTRALLNIQYF.

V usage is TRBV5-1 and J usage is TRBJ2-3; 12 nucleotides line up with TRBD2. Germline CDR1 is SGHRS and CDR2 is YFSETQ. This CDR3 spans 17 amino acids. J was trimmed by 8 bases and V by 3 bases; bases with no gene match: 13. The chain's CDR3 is CASSSYSTSGGKGTQYF. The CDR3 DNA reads TGCGCCAGCAGCTCCTACTCTACTAGCGGGGGGAAGGGTACGCAGTATTTT. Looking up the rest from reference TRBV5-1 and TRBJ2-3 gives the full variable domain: KAGVTQTPRYLIKTRGQQVTLSCSPISGHRSVSWYQQTPGQGLQFLFEYFSETQRNKGNFPGRFSGRQFSNSRSEMNVSTLELGDSALYLCASSSYSTSGGKGTQYFGPGTRLTVL.

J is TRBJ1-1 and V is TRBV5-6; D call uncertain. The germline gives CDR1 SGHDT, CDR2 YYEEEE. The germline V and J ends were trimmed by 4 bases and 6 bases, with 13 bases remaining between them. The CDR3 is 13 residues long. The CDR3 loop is CASSPDLAPEAFF. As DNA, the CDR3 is TGTGCCAGCAGCCCTGACTTGGCCCCTGAAGCTTTCTTT.

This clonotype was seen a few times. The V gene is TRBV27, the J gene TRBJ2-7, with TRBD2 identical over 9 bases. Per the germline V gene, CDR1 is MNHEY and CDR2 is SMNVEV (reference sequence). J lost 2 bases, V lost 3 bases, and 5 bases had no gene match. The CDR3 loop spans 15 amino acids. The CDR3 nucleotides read TGTGCCAGCAGTTTTGCGGGGGGGCAGGCCTACGAGCAGTACTTC. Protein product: CASSFAGGQAYEQYF.

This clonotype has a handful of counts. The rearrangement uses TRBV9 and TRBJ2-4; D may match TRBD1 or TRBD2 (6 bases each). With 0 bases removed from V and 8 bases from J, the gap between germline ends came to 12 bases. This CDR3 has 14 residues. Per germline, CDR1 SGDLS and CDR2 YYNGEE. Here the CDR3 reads CASSVVGRGDIQYF. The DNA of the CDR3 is TGTGCCAGCAGCGTAGTTGGTAGGGGGGACATTCAGTACTTC.

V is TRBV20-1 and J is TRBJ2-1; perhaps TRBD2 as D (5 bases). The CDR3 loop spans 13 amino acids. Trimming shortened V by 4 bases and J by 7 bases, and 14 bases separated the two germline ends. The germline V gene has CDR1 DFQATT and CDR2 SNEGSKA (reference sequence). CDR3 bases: TGCAGTGCTAAATTGGCTAGCTGGAATGAGCAGTTCTTC. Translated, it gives CSAKLASWNEQFF.

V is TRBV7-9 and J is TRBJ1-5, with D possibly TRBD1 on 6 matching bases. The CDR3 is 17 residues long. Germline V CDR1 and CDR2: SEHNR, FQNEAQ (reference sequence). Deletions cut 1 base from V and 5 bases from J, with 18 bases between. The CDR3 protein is CASSLDLRQGLYQPQHF. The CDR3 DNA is TGTGCCAGCAGCTTAGACCTTCGGCAGGGGCTCTATCAGCCCCAGCATTTT.

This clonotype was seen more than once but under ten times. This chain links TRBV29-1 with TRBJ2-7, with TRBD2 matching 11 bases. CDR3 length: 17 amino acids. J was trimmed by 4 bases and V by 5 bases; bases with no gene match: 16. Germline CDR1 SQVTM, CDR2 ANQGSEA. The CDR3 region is CSVRTSGRLPSPYEQYF. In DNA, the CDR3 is TGCAGCGTTCGGACTAGCGGGCGTTTACCCAGTCCTTACGAGCAGTACTTC.

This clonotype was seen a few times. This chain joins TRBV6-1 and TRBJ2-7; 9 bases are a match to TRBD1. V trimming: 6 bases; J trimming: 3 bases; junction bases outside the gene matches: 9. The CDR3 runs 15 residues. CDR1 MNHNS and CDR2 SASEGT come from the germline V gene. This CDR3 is CASRGGQGGSYEQYF. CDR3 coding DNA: TGTGCCAGCAGAGGGGGACAGGGCGGTAGCTACGAGCAGTACTTC.

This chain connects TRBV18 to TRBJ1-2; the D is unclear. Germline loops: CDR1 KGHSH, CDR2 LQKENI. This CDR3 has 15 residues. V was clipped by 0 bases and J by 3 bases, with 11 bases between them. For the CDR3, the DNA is TGTGCCAGCTCACCACCGAGCGGCGGCGACTATGGCTACACCTTC. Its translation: CASSPPSGGDYGYTF.

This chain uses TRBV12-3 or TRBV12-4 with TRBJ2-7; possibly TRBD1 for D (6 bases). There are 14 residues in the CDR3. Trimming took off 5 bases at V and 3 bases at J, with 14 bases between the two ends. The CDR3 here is CASSLGALGYEQYF. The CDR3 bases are TGTGCCAGCAGTCTGGGGGCATTGGGCTACGAGCAGTACTTC.

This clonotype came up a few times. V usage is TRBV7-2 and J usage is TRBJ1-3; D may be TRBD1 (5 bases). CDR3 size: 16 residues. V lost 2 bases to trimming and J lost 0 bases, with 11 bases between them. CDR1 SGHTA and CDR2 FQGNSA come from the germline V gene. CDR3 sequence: CASSLTGGTSGNTIYF. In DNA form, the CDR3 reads TGTGCCAGCAGCTTAACGGGAGGGACCTCTGGAAACACCATATATTTT.